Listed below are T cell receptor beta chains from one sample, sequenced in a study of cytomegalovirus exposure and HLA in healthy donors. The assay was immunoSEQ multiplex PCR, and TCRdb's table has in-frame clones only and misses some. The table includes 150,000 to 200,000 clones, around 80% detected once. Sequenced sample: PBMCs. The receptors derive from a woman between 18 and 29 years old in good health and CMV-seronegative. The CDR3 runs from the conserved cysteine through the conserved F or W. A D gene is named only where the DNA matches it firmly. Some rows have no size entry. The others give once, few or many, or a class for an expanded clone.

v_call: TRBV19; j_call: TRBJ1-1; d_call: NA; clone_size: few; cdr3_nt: TGTGCCAGTAGTATATCCCCGACAGGTCGGGGAGGGACTGAAGCTTTCTTT; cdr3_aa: CASSISPTGRGGTEAFF
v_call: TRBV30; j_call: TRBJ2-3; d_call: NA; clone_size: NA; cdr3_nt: TGTGCCTGGATCGGAGGGCAAACCACAGATACGCAGTATTTT; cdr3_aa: CAWIGGQTTDTQYF
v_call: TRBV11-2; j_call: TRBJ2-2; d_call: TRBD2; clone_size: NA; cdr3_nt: TGTGCCAGCATCGTAGCGGGAGCGGGAACCGGGGAGCTGTTTTTT; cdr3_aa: CASIVAGAGTGELFF
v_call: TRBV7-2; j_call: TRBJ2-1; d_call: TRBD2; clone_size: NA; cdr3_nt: TGTGCCAGCAGCTTAGCGGTAGCGGGGGCGAATGAGCAGTTCTTC; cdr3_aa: CASSLAVAGANEQFF
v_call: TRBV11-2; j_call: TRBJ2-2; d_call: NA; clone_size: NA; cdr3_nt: TGTGCCAGCAGCTCTCCTTACACCGGGGAGCTGTTTTTT; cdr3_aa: CASSSPYTGELFF
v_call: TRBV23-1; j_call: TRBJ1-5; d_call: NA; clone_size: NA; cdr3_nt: TGCGCCAGCAGTCATTGCAGGACAGCTAGCAATCAGCCCCAGCATTTT; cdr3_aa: CASSHCRTASNQPQHF
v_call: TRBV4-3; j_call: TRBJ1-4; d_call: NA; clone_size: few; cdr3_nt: TGCGCCAGCAGCCAAGATGGACAGACTAATGAAAAACTGTTTTTT; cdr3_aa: CASSQDGQTNEKLFF
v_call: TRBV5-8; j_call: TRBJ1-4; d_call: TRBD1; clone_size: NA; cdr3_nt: TGTGCCAGCAGCCCTGGACAGGGCACATTGAGGGAAAAACTGTTTTTT; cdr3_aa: CASSPGQGTLREKLFF
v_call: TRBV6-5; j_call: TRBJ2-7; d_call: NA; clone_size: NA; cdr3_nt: TGTGCCAGCAGTTACGGTCGGGTCGAGCAGTACTTC; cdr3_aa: CASSYGRVEQYF
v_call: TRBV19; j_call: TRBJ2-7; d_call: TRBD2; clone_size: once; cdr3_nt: TGTGCCAGTAGTCCACGGACTAGCGGGATCATAAGGGTATCCTACGAGCAGTACTTC; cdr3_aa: CASSPRTSGIIRVSYEQYF
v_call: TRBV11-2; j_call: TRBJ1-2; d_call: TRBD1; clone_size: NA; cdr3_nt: TGTGCCAGCAGCTTAGGACAGGGAATCGCATATGGCTACACCTTC; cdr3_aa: CASSLGQGIAYGYTF
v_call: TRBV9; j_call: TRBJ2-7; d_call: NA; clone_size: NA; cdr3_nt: TGTGCCAGCAGCCCGGCAATAGCGGACTACGAGCAGTACTTC; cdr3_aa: CASSPAIADYEQYF
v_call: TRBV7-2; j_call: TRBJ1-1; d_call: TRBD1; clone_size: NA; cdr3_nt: TGTGCCAGCGGATGGGGACAGGGGAACCGCGAAGCTTTCTTT; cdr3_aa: CASGWGQGNREAFF
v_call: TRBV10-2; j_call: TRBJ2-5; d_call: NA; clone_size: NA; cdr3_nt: TGCGCCAGCAGACAGGATTCGTGGCAAGAGACCCAGTACTTC; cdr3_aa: CASRQDSWQETQYF
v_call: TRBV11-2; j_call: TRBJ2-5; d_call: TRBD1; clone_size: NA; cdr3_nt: TGTGCCAGCAGCTATGGGACAGGGAACCAAGAGACCCAGTACTTC; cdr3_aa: CASSYGTGNQETQYF
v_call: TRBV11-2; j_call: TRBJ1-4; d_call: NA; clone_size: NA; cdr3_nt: TGTGCCAGCAGCCGGACAGATAATGAAAAACTGTTTTTT; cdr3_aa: CASSRTDNEKLFF